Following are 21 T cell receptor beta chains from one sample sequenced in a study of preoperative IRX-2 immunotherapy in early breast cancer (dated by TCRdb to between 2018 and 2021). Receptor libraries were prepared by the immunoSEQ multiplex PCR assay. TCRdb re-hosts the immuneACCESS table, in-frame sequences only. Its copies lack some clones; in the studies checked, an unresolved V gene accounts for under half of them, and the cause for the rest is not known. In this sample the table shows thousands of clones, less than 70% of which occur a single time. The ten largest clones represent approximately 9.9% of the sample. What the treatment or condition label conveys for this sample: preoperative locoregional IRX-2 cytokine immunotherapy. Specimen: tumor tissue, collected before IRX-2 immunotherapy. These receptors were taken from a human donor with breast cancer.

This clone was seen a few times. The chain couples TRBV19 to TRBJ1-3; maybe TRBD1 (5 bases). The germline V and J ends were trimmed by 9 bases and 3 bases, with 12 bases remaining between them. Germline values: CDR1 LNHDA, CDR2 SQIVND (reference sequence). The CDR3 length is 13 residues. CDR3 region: CASSDSFGNTIYF. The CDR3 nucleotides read TGTGCCAGCTCTGACAGCTTTGGAAACACCATATATTTT.

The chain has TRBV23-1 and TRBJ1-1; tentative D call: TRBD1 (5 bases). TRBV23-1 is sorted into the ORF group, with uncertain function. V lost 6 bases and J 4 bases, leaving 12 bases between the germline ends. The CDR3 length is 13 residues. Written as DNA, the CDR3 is TGCGCCAGCAGCCATGGACACATCACTGAAGCTTTCTTT. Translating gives CASSHGHITEAFF.

Written as DNA, the CDR3 is TGTGCCAGCAGAAAGACTAGCGGAAGGCTCACAGATACGCAGTATTTT. Amino acids: CASRKTSGRLTDTQYF. The chain couples TRBV11-3 to TRBJ2-3; 9 bases agree with TRBD2. Trimming took 6 bases from V and 2 from J; bases not matched to a gene: 9. In germline, CDR1 is SGHNT, CDR2 YENEEA. The CDR3 runs to 16 residues.

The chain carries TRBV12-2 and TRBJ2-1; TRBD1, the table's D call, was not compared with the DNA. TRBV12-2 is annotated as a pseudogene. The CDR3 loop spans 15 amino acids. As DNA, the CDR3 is TGTGCCACCCTGGAAGGGGGCGGGCAGTACAATGAGCAGTTCTTC. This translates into CATLEGGGQYNEQFF.

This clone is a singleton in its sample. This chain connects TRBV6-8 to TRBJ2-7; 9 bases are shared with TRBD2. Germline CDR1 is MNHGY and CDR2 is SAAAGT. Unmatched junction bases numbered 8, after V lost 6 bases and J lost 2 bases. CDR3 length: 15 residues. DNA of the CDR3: TGTGCCAGCAGATGGGGGGCGGGAGGGCCCTACGAGCAGTACTTC. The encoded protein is CASRWGAGGPYEQYF.

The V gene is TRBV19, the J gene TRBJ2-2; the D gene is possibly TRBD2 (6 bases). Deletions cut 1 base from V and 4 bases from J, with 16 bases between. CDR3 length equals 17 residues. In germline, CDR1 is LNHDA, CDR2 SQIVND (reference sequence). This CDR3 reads CASSIASSRESTGELFF. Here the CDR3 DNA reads TGTGCCAGTAGTATAGCCTCCTCCCGGGAGAGCACCGGGGAGCTGTTTTTT.

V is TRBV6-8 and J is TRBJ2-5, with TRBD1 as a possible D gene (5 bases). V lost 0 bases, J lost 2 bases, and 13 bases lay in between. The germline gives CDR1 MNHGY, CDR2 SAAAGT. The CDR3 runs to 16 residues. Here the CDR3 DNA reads TGTGCCAGCAGTTACTCTTTCACAGGACAACAAGAGACCCAGTACTTC. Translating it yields CASSYSFTGQQETQYF.

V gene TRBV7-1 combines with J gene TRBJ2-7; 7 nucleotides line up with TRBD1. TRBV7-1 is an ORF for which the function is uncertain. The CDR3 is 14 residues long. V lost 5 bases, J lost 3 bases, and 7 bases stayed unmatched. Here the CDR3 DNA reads TGTGCCAGCAGCCCGGACAGGACGCTCTACGAGCAGTACTTC. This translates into CASSPDRTLYEQYF.

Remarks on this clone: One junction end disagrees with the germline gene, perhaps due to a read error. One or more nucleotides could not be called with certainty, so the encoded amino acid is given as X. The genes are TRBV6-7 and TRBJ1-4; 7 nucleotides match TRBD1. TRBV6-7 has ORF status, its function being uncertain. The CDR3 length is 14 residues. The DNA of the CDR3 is TGTGCCRGCAGACAGGGTTTAACTAATGAAAAACTGTTTTTT. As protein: CAXRQGLTNEKLFF.

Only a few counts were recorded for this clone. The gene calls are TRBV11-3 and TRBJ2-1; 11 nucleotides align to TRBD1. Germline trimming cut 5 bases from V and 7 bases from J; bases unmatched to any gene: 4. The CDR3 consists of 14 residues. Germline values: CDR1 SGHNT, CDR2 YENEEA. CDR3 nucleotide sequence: TGTGCCAGCAGCACCGGGACAGGGGGAAATGAGCAGTTCTTC. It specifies CASSTGTGGNEQFF. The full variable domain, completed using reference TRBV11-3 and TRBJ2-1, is EAGVVQSPRYKIIEKKQPVAFWCNPISGHNTLYWYLQNLGQGPELLIRYENEEAVDDSQLPKDRFSAERLKGVDSTLKIQPAELGDSAVYLCASSTGTGGNEQFFGPGTRLTVL.

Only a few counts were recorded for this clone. CDR3 nucleotide sequence: TGTGCCAGCAGCCTCCGACAGGGATCTAATGAAAAACTGTTTTTT. Its protein product is CASSLRQGSNEKLFF. The rearrangement uses TRBV6-8 and TRBJ1-4, with 7 nucleotides matching TRBD1. The junction had 7 bases not matched to a gene; V was cut back by 6 bases and J by 3 bases. The CDR3 spans 15 residues. Germline CDR1 reads MNHGY; CDR2 reads SAAAGT.

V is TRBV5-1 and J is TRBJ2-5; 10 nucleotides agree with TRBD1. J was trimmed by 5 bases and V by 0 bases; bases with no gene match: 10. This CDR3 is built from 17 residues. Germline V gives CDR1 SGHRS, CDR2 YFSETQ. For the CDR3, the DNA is TGCGCCAGCAGCTTGGATAACCGGGACAGGGGCCGGGAGACCCAGTACTTC. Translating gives CASSLDNRDRGRETQYF.

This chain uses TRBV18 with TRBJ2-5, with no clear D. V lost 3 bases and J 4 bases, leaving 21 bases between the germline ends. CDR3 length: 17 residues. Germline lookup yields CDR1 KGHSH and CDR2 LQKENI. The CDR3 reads CASSPFLPPPLGETQYF. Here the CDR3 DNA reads TGTGCCAGCTCACCTTTTCTACCCCCGCCCTTGGGAGAGACCCAGTACTTC.

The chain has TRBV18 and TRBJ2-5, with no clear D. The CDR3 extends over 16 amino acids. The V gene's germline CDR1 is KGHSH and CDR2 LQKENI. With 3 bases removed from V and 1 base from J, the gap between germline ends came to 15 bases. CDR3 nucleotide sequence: TGTGCCAGCTCACCCAGGTCCAACAGCGTCCAAGAGACCCAGTACTTC. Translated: CASSPRSNSVQETQYF. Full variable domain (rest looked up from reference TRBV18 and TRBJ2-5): NAGVMQNPRHLVRRRGQEARLRCSPMKGHSHVYWYRQLPEEGLKFMVYLQKENIIDESGMPKERFSAEFPKEGPSILRIQQVVRGDSAAYFCASSPRSNSVQETQYFGPGTRLLVL.

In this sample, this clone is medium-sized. Written as DNA, the CDR3 is TGCGCCAGCAGCCAAGAGGCCCGGATACCCTACTATGGCTACACCTTC. Translating it yields CASSQEARIPYYGYTF. The V gene is TRBV1, the J gene TRBJ1-2. TRBV1 is noted as a pseudogene. There are 16 residues in the CDR3.

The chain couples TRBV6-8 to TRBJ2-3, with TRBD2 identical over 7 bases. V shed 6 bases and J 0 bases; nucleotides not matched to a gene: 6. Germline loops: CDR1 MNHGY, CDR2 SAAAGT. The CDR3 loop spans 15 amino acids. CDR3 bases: TGTGCCAGCAGCCCCTCGGGGGGAAGCACAGATACGCAGTATTTT. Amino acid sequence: CASSPSGGSTDTQYF.

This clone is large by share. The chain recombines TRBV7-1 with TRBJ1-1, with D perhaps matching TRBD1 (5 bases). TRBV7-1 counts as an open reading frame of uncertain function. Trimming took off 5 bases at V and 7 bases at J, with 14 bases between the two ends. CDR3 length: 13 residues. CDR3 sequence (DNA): TGTGCCAGCAGCGCCCCGGGGGACCGTGAAGCTTTCTTT. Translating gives CASSAPGDREAFF.

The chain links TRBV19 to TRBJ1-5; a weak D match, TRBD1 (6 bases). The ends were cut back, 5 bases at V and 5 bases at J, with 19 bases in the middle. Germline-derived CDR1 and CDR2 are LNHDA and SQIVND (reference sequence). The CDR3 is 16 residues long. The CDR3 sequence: CASSFWGALSYQPQHF. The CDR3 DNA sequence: TGTGCCAGTAGTTTTTGGGGGGCGCTGAGCTATCAGCCCCAGCATTTT.

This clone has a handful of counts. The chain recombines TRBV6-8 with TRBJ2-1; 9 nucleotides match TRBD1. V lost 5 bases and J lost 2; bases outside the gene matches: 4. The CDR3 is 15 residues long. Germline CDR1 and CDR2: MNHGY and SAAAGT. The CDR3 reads CASSVDRGPYNEQFF. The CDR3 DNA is TGTGCCAGCAGTGTGGACAGGGGTCCCTACAATGAGCAGTTCTTC.

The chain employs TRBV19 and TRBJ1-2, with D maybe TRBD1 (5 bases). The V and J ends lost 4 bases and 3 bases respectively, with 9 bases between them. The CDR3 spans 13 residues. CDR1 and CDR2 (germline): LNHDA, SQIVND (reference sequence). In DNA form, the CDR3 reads TGTGCCAGTAGTAGAGGGGATTACTATGGCTACACCTTC. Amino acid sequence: CASSRGDYYGYTF.

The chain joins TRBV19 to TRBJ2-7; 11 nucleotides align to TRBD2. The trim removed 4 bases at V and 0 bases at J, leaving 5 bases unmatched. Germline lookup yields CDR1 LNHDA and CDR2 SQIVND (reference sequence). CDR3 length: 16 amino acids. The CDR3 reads CASSRASGRTSYEQYF. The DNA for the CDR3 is TGTGCCAGTAGTAGAGCTAGCGGGAGGACCTCCTACGAGCAGTACTTC.